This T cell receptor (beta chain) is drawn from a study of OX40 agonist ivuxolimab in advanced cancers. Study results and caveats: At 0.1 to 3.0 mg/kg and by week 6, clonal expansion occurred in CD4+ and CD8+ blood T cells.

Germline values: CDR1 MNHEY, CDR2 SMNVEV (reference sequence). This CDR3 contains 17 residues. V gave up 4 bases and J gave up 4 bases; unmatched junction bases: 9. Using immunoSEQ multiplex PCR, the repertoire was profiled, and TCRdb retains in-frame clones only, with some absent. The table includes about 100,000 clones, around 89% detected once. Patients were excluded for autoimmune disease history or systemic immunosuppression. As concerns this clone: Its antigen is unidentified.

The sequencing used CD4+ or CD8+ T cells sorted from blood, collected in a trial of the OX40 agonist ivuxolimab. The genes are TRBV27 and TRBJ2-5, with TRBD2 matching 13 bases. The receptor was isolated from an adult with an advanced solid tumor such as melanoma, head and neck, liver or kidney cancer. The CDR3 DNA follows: TGTGCCAGCAGTTCCCCCCGGACTAGCGGGAGAGGAGAGACCCAGTACTTC. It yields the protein CASSSPRTSGRGETQYF.